This passage covers 11 T cell receptor beta chains from one sample sequenced in a study of T cell clonotyping in hematopoietic cell transplantation. Repertoires were generated with immunoSEQ multiplex PCR, while TCRdb's copy carries only in-frame clones and drops some. The table includes over 9,500 clones, about 91% detected once. Sequencing was carried out using peripheral blood mononuclear cells. These receptors came from a woman between 50 and 59 years old in good health. Some clones in this sample may be carry-over from other donors' samples.

V usage is TRBV5-4 and J usage is TRBJ2-3, with D hard to call. V was clipped by 4 bases and J by 0 bases, with 15 bases between them. The CDR3 is 16 amino acids. Germline V gene lookup returns CDR1 SGHNT and CDR2 YYREEE (reference sequence). Written as DNA, the CDR3 is TGTGCCAGCAGCCCCCCAAGCCTGACTAGCACAGATACGCAGTATTTT. Its protein product is CASSPPSLTSTDTQYF.

The J gene is TRBJ1-1, the V gene TRBV5-1, with TRBD1 matching 8 bases. CDR1 SGHRS and CDR2 YFSETQ come from the germline V gene. The CDR3 totals 18 residues. Unmatched junction bases numbered 15, after V lost 4 bases and J lost 1 base. The CDR3 loop reads CASSPRRGTGASNTEAFF. CDR3 sequence (DNA): TGCGCCAGCAGCCCCCGCCGAGGGACAGGAGCCTCGAACACTGAAGCTTTCTTT.

V usage is TRBV2 and J usage is TRBJ2-3; the D gene is possibly TRBD1 (6 bases). The CDR3 sequence is 15 residues long. From germline, CDR1 is SNHLY and CDR2 FYNNEI. Trimming removed 5 bases at V and 0 bases at J, with 12 bases between. This CDR3 reads CASSIQGGSTDTQYF. In nucleotides, the CDR3 is TGTGCCAGCAGTATACAGGGCGGTAGCACAGATACGCAGTATTTT.

The J gene is TRBJ1-2, the V gene TRBV30, with 9 bases that match TRBD1. There are 13 residues in the CDR3. In germline, CDR1 is GTSNPN, CDR2 SVGIG (reference sequence). V lost 5 bases to trimming and J lost 7 bases; unmatched junction nucleotides: 8. CDR3 in amino acids: CAWGTGSLVGYTF. CDR3 nucleotide sequence: TGTGCCTGGGGGACAGGGAGCTTGGTTGGCTACACCTTC. The variable domain in full, with the rest retrieved from reference TRBV30 and TRBJ1-2, is SQTIHQWPATLVQPVGSPLSLECTVEGTSNPNLYWYRQAAGRGLQLLFYSVGIGQISSEVPQNLSASRPQDRQFILSSKKLLLSDSGFYLCAWGTGSLVGYTFGSGTRLTVV.

The chain joins TRBV30 to TRBJ2-2; tentatively, D is TRBD2 (5 bases). Trimming took 2 bases from V and 2 from J, leaving 9 bases between them. There are 14 residues in the CDR3. CDR1 GTSNPN and CDR2 SVGIG come from the germline V gene (reference sequence). The CDR3 DNA reads as TGTGCCTGGAGTATAGCGTTCAACACCGGGGAGCTGTTTTTT. Protein: CAWSIAFNTGELFF.

With regard to this clone: Distinct nucleotide sequences in the sample also encode this CDR3. The chain is built from TRBV5-1 and TRBJ1-1; D not resolved. The CDR3 is 13 amino acids. Germline CDR1 and CDR2: SGHRS and YFSETQ. V was cut by 0 bases and J by 1 base, with 4 bases left in between. Written as DNA, the CDR3 is TGCGCCAGCAGCTTGGGGGAGAACACTGAAGCTTTCTTT. Translated, it gives CASSLGENTEAFF.

This chain joins TRBV28 and TRBJ1-2; 11 bases line up with TRBD1. Germline-derived CDR1 and CDR2 are MDHEN and SYDVKM. The CDR3 is 17 residues long. V lost 6 bases and J lost 3; bases outside the gene matches: 12. The CDR3 sequence: CASRQFGGQGAYYGYTF. CDR3 DNA: TGTGCCAGCAGACAATTCGGAGGACAGGGGGCTTACTATGGCTACACCTTC.

The V gene is TRBV10-2, the J gene TRBJ1-5; 7 nucleotides agree with TRBD1. Germline lookup yields CDR1 WSHSY and CDR2 SAAADI. CDR3 length equals 16 residues. Trimming at V came to 2 bases and at J to 5 bases, leaving 9 bases not matched to a gene. The CDR3 region has the DNA TGCGCCAGCAGTGAGGAAGGGGGCTTAGGATATCAGCCCCAGCATTTT. Its protein product is CASSEEGGLGYQPQHF.

The chain carries TRBV6-1 and TRBJ1-1; tentatively, D is TRBD1 (5 bases). Germline CDR1 reads MNHNS; CDR2 reads SASEGT. The CDR3 is 14 amino acids. Trimming cost V 4 bases and J 0 bases, with 9 bases left between them. As DNA, the CDR3 is TGTGCCAGCAGTGTTTGGGACTTGAACACTGAAGCTTTCTTT. This codes for CASSVWDLNTEAFF.

The rearrangement links TRBV7-8 to TRBJ2-7; 9 bases fit TRBD1. The CDR3 loop spans 17 amino acids. CDR1 SGHVS and CDR2 FQNEAQ come from the germline V gene. The J segment lost 2 bases and the V segment lost 3 bases, leaving 11 bases of the junction unmatched. The CDR3 sequence is CASSFEGPGTGTYEQYF. The CDR3 region has the DNA TGTGCCAGCAGCTTCGAGGGGCCCGGGACAGGGACCTACGAGCAGTACTTC. Supplemented by reference TRBV7-8 and TRBJ2-7, the full variable domain reads GAGVSQSPRYKVAKRGQDVALRCDPISGHVSLFWYQQALGQGPEFLTYFQNEAQLDKSGLPSDRFFAERPEGSVSTLKIQRTQQEDSAVYLCASSFEGPGTGTYEQYFGPGTRLTVT.

V is TRBV5-6 and J is TRBJ1-4; no firm D call. Germline CDR1 and CDR2: SGHDT and YYEEEE. This CDR3 is 17 amino acids long. With 1 base removed from V and 0 bases from J, the gap between germline ends came to 13 bases. In DNA, the CDR3 is TGTGCCAGCAGCTTGCGTTATTCCGTGGCAACTAATGAAAAACTGTTTTTT. Translating it yields CASSLRYSVATNEKLFF.